These T cell receptor beta chains were read from a single sample in a study of blood T cell repertoires in COVID-19. Profiling relied on immunoSEQ multiplex PCR, and the TCRdb table lists in-frame clones only, not all of them. This repertoire shows roughly 230,000 clones, around nine tenths found once; its top ten account for 3.5% to 4%. The material sequenced was PBMCs or T cells enriched from blood (not recorded which). The receptors were gathered from a woman in her 30s with acute COVID-19. Both conserved end residues are part of each CDR3. D genes are given only for firm matches. Size is omitted from some rows. Given values are once, few, many or a class for expanded clones.

TRBV3-1/TRBV3-2,17,TRBJ2-2,-,TRBD2,TGTGCCAGCAGCCAAGATCTGATAGCGGGGGAGACCGGGGAGCTGTTTTTT,CASSQDLIAGETGELFF
TRBV19,14,TRBJ1-2,few,-,TGTGCCAGTAGTGCCCAGGGCAGCGACTATGGCTACACCTTC,CASSAQGSDYGYTF
TRBV30,15,TRBJ1-6,-,-,TGTGCCTGGAGTGAGCAGGGCTCGAGGAATTCACCCCTCCACTTT,CAWSEQGSRNSPLHF
TRBV7-9,15,TRBJ1-3,-,-,TGTGCCAGCAGCTCCCGAGGGTTCTCTGGAAACACCATATATTTT,CASSSRGFSGNTIYF
TRBV4-1,17,TRBJ1-6,once,-,TGCGCCAGCAGCCAAGGGCTCCCAAGGACATTTAATTCACCCCTCCACTTT,CASSQGLPRTFNSPLHF
TRBV19,14,TRBJ1-5,-,TRBD1,TGTGCCAGTAGCTCGACAGGGGGCAATCAGCCCCAGCATTTT,CASSSTGGNQPQHF
TRBV10-3,14,TRBJ1-2,-,TRBD1,TGTGCCATCAGTGACGGACAGGGATCTCCTGGCTACACCTTC,CAISDGQGSPGYTF
TRBV24-1,14,TRBJ2-7,-,TRBD1,TGTGCCACCAGTGATACCGGGACAGCCTACGAGCAGTACTTC,CATSDTGTAYEQYF
TRBV6-6,12,TRBJ1-5,-,-,TGTGCCAGCAGTTATGGCGGGCAGCCCCAGCATTTT,CASSYGGQPQHF
TRBV7-3,16,TRBJ1-2,-,TRBD1,TGTGCCAACTGGGACAGGGACCCTCCAGGTTATTATGGCTACACCTTC,CANWDRDPPGYYGYTF
TRBV5-1,15,TRBJ1-2,-,TRBD1,TGCGCCAGCAGCTTGGAAGGACAGGGCTACGATGGCTACACCTTC,CASSLEGQGYDGYTF
TRBV4-1,14,TRBJ2-1,-,-,TGCGCCAGCAGCCAAGATCCGCAGGGCAATGAGCAGTTCTTC,CASSQDPQGNEQFF
TRBV2,14,TRBJ1-5,-,TRBD1,TGTGCCAGCGGCAGGGGGGAGTTTAATCAGCCCCAGCATTTT,CASGRGEFNQPQHF
TRBV5-6,16,TRBJ1-2,-,TRBD1,TGTGCCAGCAGCTATTTTAACAGGGGAGAGGACTATGGCTACACCTTC,CASSYFNRGEDYGYTF
TRBV10-1,15,TRBJ2-3,few,TRBD2,TGCGCCAGCAGTGTAGGAAGCGGGGGACGGGATACGCAGTATTTT,CASSVGSGGRDTQYF
TRBV27,13,TRBJ1-1,-,TRBD1,TGTGCCAGCAGTGGAAAGGGGGCGACTGAAGCTTTCTTT,CASSGKGATEAFF
TRBV27,12,TRBJ2-7,-,-,TGTGCCAGCAGTGAGACTAGGGGCGAGCAGTACTTC,CASSETRGEQYF
TRBV14,17,TRBJ2-5,once,-,TGTGCCAGCAGCCAAGACCCTCACTTTAGACAGCAAGAGACCCAGTACTTC,CASSQDPHFRQQETQYF
TRBV13,19,TRBJ1-2,-,TRBD1,TGTGCCAGCAGCTTTTTCCTAAACCGGGACAGGGGAGTGTTCTATGGCTACACCTTC,CASSFFLNRDRGVFYGYTF
TRBV9,15,TRBJ1-6,once,TRBD1,TGTGCCAGCAGCGAGGAGGGACAGCAGGATTCACCCCTCCACTTT,CASSEEGQQDSPLHF
TRBV2,15,TRBJ2-3,-,TRBD1,TGTGCCAGCAGCTCGGACAGGGGGATTACAGATACGCAGTATTTT,CASSSDRGITDTQYF
TRBV6-2/TRBV6-3,16,TRBJ2-3,once,-,TGTGCCAGCAGTTACTGGGGGCCTAAACAGGAAGATACGCAGTATTTT,CASSYWGPKQEDTQYF
TRBV28,14,TRBJ1-5,-,-,TGTGCCAGCAGTCTCCGAGGTCGGGGTCAGCCCCAGCATTTT,CASSLRGRGQPQHF
TRBV7-8,11,TRBJ2-3,-,TRBD2,TGCGCCGGGGGGGAGGCAGATACGCAGTATTTT,CAGGEADTQYF
TRBV7-2,15,TRBJ2-5,-,-,TGTGCCAGCAGCTTAGCGGGGGGGCGCGGAGAGACCCAGTACTTC,CASSLAGGRGETQYF
TRBV7-3,16,TRBJ2-1,-,TRBD2,TGTGCCAGCAGCTTAACGCGCCTAGCGGGGGGTTCCGAGCAGTTCTTC,CASSLTRLAGGSEQFF
TRBV18,15,TRBJ1-5,-,-,TGTGCCAGCTCACCCCTGCGGGGAAGCAATCAGCCCCAGCATTTT,CASSPLRGSNQPQHF
TRBV3-1/TRBV3-2,13,TRBJ2-4,-,-,TGTGCCAGCAGCCATGGACGGTATGCAGGGGTACACTTC,CASSHGRYAGVHF
TRBV7-2,16,TRBJ1-5,-,TRBD1,TGTGCCAGCAGCCAACGGACAGGTACCACCTATCAGCCCCAGCATTTT,CASSQRTGTTYQPQHF
TRBV18,17,TRBJ2-3,-,TRBD1,TGTGCCAGCTCACCACTGCGACAGGGGGGTCGGACAGATACGCAGTATTTT,CASSPLRQGGRTDTQYF
TRBV5-6,15,TRBJ1-4,-,-,TGTGCCAGCAGCTACGCCGGGACACTGGCTGGAAAACTGTTTTTT,CASSYAGTLAGKLFF
TRBV11-2,17,TRBJ1-3,-,-,TGTGCCAGCAGCGGGTTTAACATGGAAACGAGGTTGAACACCATATATTTT,CASSGFNMETRLNTIYF
TRBV21-1,18,TRBJ2-1,-,-,TGTGCCAGCAGCAAAGTCTCACAGACTAGCGGGGGAATATATGAGCAGTTCTTC,CASSKVSQTSGGIYEQFF
TRBV19,13,TRBJ1-1,-,TRBD1,TGTGCCAGTGGGACAGCCCTGAACACTGAAGCTTTCTTT,CASGTALNTEAFF
TRBV4-1,16,TRBJ1-5,few,-,TGCGCCAGCAGCCAAGACGGGGGGATAGGCAATCAGCCCCAGCATTTT,CASSQDGGIGNQPQHF
TRBV7-6,15,TRBJ2-2,-,-,TGTGCCAGCAGCTCCAGACAGGAGAACACCGGGGAGCTGTTTTTT,CASSSRQENTGELFF
TRBV14,16,TRBJ2-7,-,-,TGTGCCAGCAGCCAAACGCCGGGACTGGACCTCTACGAGCAGTACTTC,CASSQTPGLDLYEQYF
TRBV29-1,16,TRBJ2-1,-,-,TGCAGCGTTGAAAGGGGTCGACCCGGTATAAACAATGAGCAGTTCTTC,CSVERGRPGINNEQFF
TRBV19,20,TRBJ1-5,-,-,TGTGCCAGTAGTATAGTGGGCCGGACTGTAATCAGAGGAAGCAATCAGCCCCAGCATTTT,CASSIVGRTVIRGSNQPQHF
TRBV6-2/TRBV6-3,20,TRBJ1-1,-,TRBD1,TGTGCCAGCAGTTACCCTCTACCTGTAACCCGGACAGGGAGGGAAACTGAAGCTTTCTTT,CASSYPLPVTRTGRETEAFF